Listed below are T cell receptor beta chains from one sample, sequenced in a study of T-cell memory formation after mild COVID-19. Each CDR3 protein gets one entry after TCRdb re-called the 5' RACE reads with MiXCR. Of fewer than 450,000 distinct CDR3 sequences in the sample, around 24% were seen once. Sequencing was carried out using PBMCs or a T cell subset sorted from them (not recorded which). These receptors all stem from an adult woman who had mild COVID-19 (a few samples of this study predate the infection). Cell type and time point are not known. Both conserved end residues are trimmed from each CDR3. Clone size is not always given. Where it is, it says once, few, many or a class for expanded clones.

clone size: .; J gene: TRBJ2-3; V gene: TRBV11-2; CDR3 protein: ASSALTGHHTDTQY
clone size: few; J gene: TRBJ1-5; V gene: TRBV24-1; CDR3 protein: ATSDVAGGGDQPQH
clone size: .; J gene: TRBJ1-1; V gene: TRBV20-1; CDR3 protein: SARRAGALGTEAF
clone size: .; J gene: TRBJ2-2; V gene: TRBV12-3/TRBV12-4; CDR3 protein: ASSLGWGTGELF
clone size: few; J gene: TRBJ2-7; V gene: TRBV30; CDR3 protein: AWSVRGLAGVKPY
clone size: few; J gene: TRBJ2-1; V gene: TRBV11-3; CDR3 protein: ASSFRTSGTLSYNEQF
clone size: few; J gene: TRBJ2-3; V gene: TRBV9; CDR3 protein: ASSAPTGTPSTDTQY
clone size: few; J gene: TRBJ2-7; V gene: TRBV20-1; CDR3 protein: SARAGQGRIPYEQY
clone size: many; J gene: TRBJ1-6; V gene: TRBV12-3/TRBV12-4; CDR3 protein: ASSLGSYNSPLH
clone size: .; J gene: TRBJ2-7; V gene: TRBV20-1; CDR3 protein: SAQPDRTSYEQY
clone size: .; J gene: TRBJ1-1; V gene: TRBV5-6; CDR3 protein: ASSEDTRRGTEAF
clone size: .; J gene: TRBJ2-1; V gene: TRBV29-1; CDR3 protein: SVVGTSGTSYNEQF
clone size: few; J gene: TRBJ1-1; V gene: TRBV6-4; CDR3 protein: ASSDSAWNTEAF
clone size: few; J gene: TRBJ2-1; V gene: TRBV7-9; CDR3 protein: ASSLRGRKNEQF
clone size: .; J gene: TRBJ2-1; V gene: TRBV12-3/TRBV12-4; CDR3 protein: ASSIHANEQF
clone size: .; J gene: TRBJ1-1; V gene: TRBV20-1; CDR3 protein: SAILNTEAF
clone size: .; J gene: TRBJ2-7; V gene: TRBV20-1; CDR3 protein: SAREPLAGDHEQY
clone size: .; J gene: TRBJ2-1; V gene: TRBV4-1; CDR3 protein: ASSPLPTDEQF
clone size: .; J gene: TRBJ2-5; V gene: TRBV12-3/TRBV12-4; CDR3 protein: ASRSGQGVPPETQY
clone size: .; J gene: TRBJ1-2; V gene: TRBV23-1; CDR3 protein: ASSEPYRGVYGYT
clone size: .; J gene: TRBJ2-1; V gene: TRBV12-3/TRBV12-4; CDR3 protein: ASSPDRGPGDEQF
clone size: .; J gene: TRBJ1-2; V gene: TRBV11-2; CDR3 protein: ASSTRLQGLNYGYT
clone size: .; J gene: TRBJ2-7; V gene: TRBV7-9; CDR3 protein: ASSLGTRNEQY
clone size: few; J gene: TRBJ2-7; V gene: TRBV10-3; CDR3 protein: AISEMFSGEQY
clone size: .; J gene: TRBJ2-1; V gene: TRBV10-3; CDR3 protein: AISEMSEQF
clone size: .; J gene: TRBJ2-6; V gene: TRBV20-1; CDR3 protein: SASMGSGANVLT
clone size: .; J gene: TRBJ2-5; V gene: TRBV6-6; CDR3 protein: ASTYGASNQETQY
clone size: few; J gene: TRBJ1-2; V gene: TRBV7-6; CDR3 protein: ASSLDGTGPYGYT
clone size: few; J gene: TRBJ1-2; V gene: TRBV5-6; CDR3 protein: ASSLIGTGGGYGYT
clone size: .; J gene: TRBJ2-7; V gene: TRBV20-1; CDR3 protein: SASGRADEQY
clone size: .; J gene: TRBJ1-5; V gene: TRBV27; CDR3 protein: ASSLGRINQPQH
clone size: .; J gene: TRBJ2-1; V gene: TRBV20-1; CDR3 protein: SARGTSGAYNEQF
clone size: .; J gene: TRBJ2-7; V gene: TRBV6-1; CDR3 protein: ASRFPGRGLGWY
clone size: .; J gene: TRBJ2-7; V gene: TRBV9; CDR3 protein: ASSVGLAGVGREQY
clone size: .; J gene: TRBJ1-2; V gene: TRBV19; CDR3 protein: ASSIGQLDGYT
clone size: .; J gene: TRBJ2-5; V gene: TRBV7-2; CDR3 protein: ASSKGLAGGETQY
clone size: .; J gene: TRBJ2-3; V gene: TRBV9; CDR3 protein: ASSVGGEVYTQY
clone size: .; J gene: TRBJ2-1; V gene: TRBV28; CDR3 protein: ASSSPRTVLGEQF
clone size: .; J gene: TRBJ2-3; V gene: TRBV30; CDR3 protein: AWREHDTDTQY
clone size: .; J gene: TRBJ2-6; V gene: TRBV30; CDR3 protein: AWYRLSGANVLT
clone size: few; J gene: TRBJ2-2; V gene: TRBV20-1; CDR3 protein: SASNPSRNTGELF
clone size: .; J gene: TRBJ2-7; V gene: TRBV27; CDR3 protein: ASTPWTGSYEQY
clone size: few; J gene: TRBJ2-1; V gene: TRBV11-2; CDR3 protein: ASSALTYEQF
clone size: few; J gene: TRBJ2-7; V gene: TRBV20-1; CDR3 protein: SGRTGTGAEQY
clone size: .; J gene: TRBJ1-6; V gene: TRBV29-1; CDR3 protein: SVEVAGSPLH
clone size: few; J gene: TRBJ1-2; V gene: TRBV24-1; CDR3 protein: ATSDPGHDYGYT
clone size: few; J gene: TRBJ1-4; V gene: TRBV2; CDR3 protein: ASSEAAPGYEKLF
clone size: .; J gene: TRBJ2-1; V gene: TRBV7-6; CDR3 protein: ASSGQAGGYYNEQF
clone size: few; J gene: TRBJ1-5; V gene: TRBV7-6; CDR3 protein: ASSLVQGLNQPQH
clone size: .; J gene: TRBJ2-4; V gene: TRBV18; CDR3 protein: ASSPDKLAKNIQY
clone size: .; J gene: TRBJ1-2; V gene: TRBV25-1; CDR3 protein: ASTPWGGDGYT
clone size: once; J gene: TRBJ2-5; V gene: TRBV12-3/TRBV12-4; CDR3 protein: ASSQKARPGQGAQETQY
clone size: few; J gene: TRBJ2-5; V gene: TRBV6-2/TRBV6-3; CDR3 protein: ASSYSGLKQETQY
clone size: .; J gene: TRBJ2-5; V gene: TRBV2; CDR3 protein: ASRRLAGGLETQY
clone size: .; J gene: TRBJ2-7; V gene: TRBV19; CDR3 protein: ASSSRRGRASYEQY
clone size: few; J gene: TRBJ2-1; V gene: TRBV15; CDR3 protein: ATAGGRVEQF
clone size: .; J gene: TRBJ2-5; V gene: TRBV5-1; CDR3 protein: ASSLASGAQETQY
clone size: .; J gene: TRBJ2-7; V gene: TRBV5-1; CDR3 protein: ASRKGGTGYDEQY
clone size: .; J gene: TRBJ2-7; V gene: TRBV3-1; CDR3 protein: ASSQPNSRDRDIEQY